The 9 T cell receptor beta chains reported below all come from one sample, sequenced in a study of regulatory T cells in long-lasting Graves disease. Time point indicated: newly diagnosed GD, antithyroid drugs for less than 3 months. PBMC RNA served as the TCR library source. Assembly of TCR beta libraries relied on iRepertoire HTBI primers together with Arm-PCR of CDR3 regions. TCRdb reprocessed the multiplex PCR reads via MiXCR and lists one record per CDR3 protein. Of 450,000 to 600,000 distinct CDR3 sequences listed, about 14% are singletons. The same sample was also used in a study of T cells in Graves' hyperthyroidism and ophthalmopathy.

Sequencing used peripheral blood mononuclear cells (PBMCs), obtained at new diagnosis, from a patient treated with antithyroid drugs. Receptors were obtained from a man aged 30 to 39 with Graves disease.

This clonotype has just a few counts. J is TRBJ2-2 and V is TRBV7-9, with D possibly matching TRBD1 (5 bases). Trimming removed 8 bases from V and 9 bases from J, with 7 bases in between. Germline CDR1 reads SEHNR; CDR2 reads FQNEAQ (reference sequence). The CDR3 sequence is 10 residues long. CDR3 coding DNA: TGTGCCAGCGGGGCCCGGGAGCTGTTTTTT. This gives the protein CASGARELFF.

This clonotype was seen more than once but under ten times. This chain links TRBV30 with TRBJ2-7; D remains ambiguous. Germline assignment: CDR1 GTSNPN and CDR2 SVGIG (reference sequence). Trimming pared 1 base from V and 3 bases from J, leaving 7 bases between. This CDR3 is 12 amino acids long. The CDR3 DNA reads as TGTGCCTGGAGTGGGGTCGACTACGAGCAGTACTTC. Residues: CAWSGVDYEQYF.

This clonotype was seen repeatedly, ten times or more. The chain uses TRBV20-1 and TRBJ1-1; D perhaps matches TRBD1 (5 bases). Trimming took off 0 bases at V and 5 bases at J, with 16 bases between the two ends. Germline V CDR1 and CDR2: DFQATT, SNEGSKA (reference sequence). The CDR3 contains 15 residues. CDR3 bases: TGCAGTGCTAGAGACTGGGGACGGGGTGGGACTGAAGCTTTCTTT. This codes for CSARDWGRGGTEAFF.

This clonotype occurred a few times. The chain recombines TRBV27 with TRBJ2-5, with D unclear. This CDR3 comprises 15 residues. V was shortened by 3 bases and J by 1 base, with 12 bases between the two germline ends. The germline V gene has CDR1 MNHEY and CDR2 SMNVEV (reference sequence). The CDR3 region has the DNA TGTGCCAGCAGTTTCCGCAATAACCCCCAAGAGACCCAGTACTTC. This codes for CASSFRNNPQETQYF.

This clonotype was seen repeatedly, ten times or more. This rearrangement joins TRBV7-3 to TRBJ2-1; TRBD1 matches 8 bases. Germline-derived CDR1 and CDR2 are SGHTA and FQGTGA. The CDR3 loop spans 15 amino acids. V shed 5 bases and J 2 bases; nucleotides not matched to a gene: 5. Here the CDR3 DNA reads TGTGCCAGCAGCGCCGGGACAGGTACCTACAATGAGCAGTTCTTC. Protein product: CASSAGTGTYNEQFF.

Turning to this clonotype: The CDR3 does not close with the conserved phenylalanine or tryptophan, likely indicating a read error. The CDR3 sequence: CASSLGQVNTEAFL. The CDR3 region has the DNA TGTGCCAGCAGTTTGGGACAGGTGAACACTGAAGCTTTCCTT. The gene calls are TRBV2 and TRBJ1-1; 8 bases match TRBD1. The CDR3 consists of 14 residues. V was clipped by 5 bases and J by 0 bases; unmatched bases: 2. Germline CDR1 SNHLY, CDR2 FYNNEI.

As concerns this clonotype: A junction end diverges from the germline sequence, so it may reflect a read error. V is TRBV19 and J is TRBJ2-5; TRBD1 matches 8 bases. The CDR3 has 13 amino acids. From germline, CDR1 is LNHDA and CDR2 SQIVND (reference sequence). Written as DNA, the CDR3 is TGTACCAGTAGACCAGGGGGCTCAGAGACCCAGTACTTC. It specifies CTSRPGGSETQYF.

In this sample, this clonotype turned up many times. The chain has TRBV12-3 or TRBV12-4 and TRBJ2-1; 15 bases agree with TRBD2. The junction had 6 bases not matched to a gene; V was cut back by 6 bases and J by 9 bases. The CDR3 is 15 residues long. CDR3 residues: CASRRTSGRVPEQFF. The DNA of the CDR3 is TGTGCCAGCAGGCGGACTAGCGGGAGGGTTCCTGAGCAGTTCTTC.

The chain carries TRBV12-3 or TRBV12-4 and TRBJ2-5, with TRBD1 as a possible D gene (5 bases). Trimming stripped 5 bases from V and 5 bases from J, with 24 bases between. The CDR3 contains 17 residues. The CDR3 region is CASSEDLSGQGLETQYF. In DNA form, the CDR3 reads TGTGCCAGCAGTGAAGATTTAAGTGGTCAGGGTCTGGAGACCCAGTACTTC.